Shown below are 20 T cell receptor beta chains from a single sample sequenced in a study of cytomegalovirus exposure and HLA in healthy donors. PCR was performed using 60 Vbeta and 13 Jbeta primers. Using immunoSEQ multiplex PCR, the repertoire was profiled, and TCRdb retains in-frame clones only, with some absent. This sample has 120,000 to 150,000 clones, with approximately 79% found just once. The sequenced material came from PBMCs. The receptors come from a woman aged 35 to 49 in good health and CMV-seropositive.

This clone has only a few counts. The genes are TRBV30 and TRBJ2-7, with a tentative D call TRBD2 (5 bases). Germline V gene sequence: CDR1 GTSNPN, CDR2 SVGIG (reference sequence). V was trimmed by 3 bases and J by 4 bases, leaving 13 bases between them. The CDR3 has 13 residues. CDR3 coding DNA: TGTGCCTGGAGACGAGCGGACGGATACGAGCAGTACTTC. Translated, it gives CAWRRADGYEQYF.

This sequence joins TRBV5-6 and TRBJ2-7; a weak D match, TRBD1 (5 bases). V was cut by 2 bases and J by 5 bases, with 14 bases left in between. Looked up from germline, CDR1 is SGHDT and CDR2 is YYEEEE. The CDR3 has 14 residues. The CDR3 coding sequence is TGTGCCAGCAGCTTAGGGTCGCTAGGGGACGAGCAGTACTTC. It translates to CASSLGSLGDEQYF.

The CDR3 reads CASSVPGGDYEQYF. The DNA of the CDR3 is TGTGCCAGCTCCGTCCCCGGAGGGGACTACGAGCAGTACTTC. The V gene is TRBV18, the J gene TRBJ2-7, with a tentative D call TRBD2 (6 bases). CDR1 and CDR2 (germline): KGHSH, LQKENI. Trimming shortened V by 6 bases and J by 3 bases, and 15 bases separated the two germline ends. This CDR3 contains 14 residues.

The gene calls are TRBV2 and TRBJ2-1, with D possibly TRBD1 on 6 matching bases. Trimming pared 3 bases from V and 4 bases from J, leaving 10 bases between. Germline V CDR1 and CDR2: SNHLY, FYNNEI. The CDR3 runs 14 residues. DNA for the CDR3: TGTGCCAGCAGTGATCGGACAGCGTACAATGAGCAGTTCTTC. It codes for CASSDRTAYNEQFF.

The V and J genes are TRBV28 and TRBJ1-1; 9 nucleotides agree with TRBD1. From germline, CDR1 is MDHEN and CDR2 SYDVKM. The CDR3 has 15 amino acids. With V trimmed by 2 bases and J by 5 bases, 6 bases remained unmatched. The CDR3, as DNA: TGTGCCAGCAGTTTAGTGGGACAGGGTGTTACTGAAGCTTTCTTT. Residues: CASSLVGQGVTEAFF.

The rearrangement links TRBV6-1 to TRBJ2-7; TRBD1 agrees at 7 bases. CDR1 is MNHNS and CDR2 is SASEGT in the germline V gene. Trimming at V came to 8 bases and at J to 0 bases, leaving 4 bases not matched to a gene. CDR3 length: 13 residues. CDR3: CASVGDSSYEQYF. In DNA, the CDR3 is TGTGCCAGCGTCGGGGACAGCTCCTACGAGCAGTACTTC.

J is TRBJ2-7 and V is TRBV7-3; TRBD2 aligns across 8 bases. This CDR3 is built from 14 residues. Germline V CDR1 and CDR2: SGHTA, FQGTGA. V shed 5 bases, J shed 3 bases, and the junction held 6 bases outside the gene matches. The DNA for the CDR3 is TGTGCCAGCAGCACGGGGGGGTTGGGCTACGAGCAGTACTTC. Translating it yields CASSTGGLGYEQYF.

The chain combines TRBV5-4 with TRBJ1-2; the match to TRBD1 covers 9 bases. The CDR3 runs 14 residues. The ends lost 5 bases at V and 8 bases at J; junction bases unmatched: 10. Germline V gives CDR1 SGHNT, CDR2 YYREEE (reference sequence). This chain's CDR3 is CASSQKGTGYGYTF. For the CDR3, the DNA is TGTGCCAGCAGTCAAAAGGGGACAGGGTACGGCTACACCTTC.

The chain recombines TRBV5-6 with TRBJ1-2; 8 bases line up with TRBD1. The CDR3 runs 14 residues. V lost 4 bases to trimming and J lost 4 bases; unmatched junction nucleotides: 6. Germline values: CDR1 SGHDT, CDR2 YYEEEE. For the CDR3, the DNA is TGTGCCAGCAGCCAGGTAGGACAGGGCTATGGCTACACCTTC. Amino acid sequence: CASSQVGQGYGYTF.

This chain joins TRBV4-2 and TRBJ2-3; perhaps TRBD2 as D (7 bases). CDR3 length equals 16 residues. Per germline, CDR1 LGHNA and CDR2 YNFKEQ. Trimming left V 4 bases short and J 6 bases short, with 20 bases between. In nucleotides, the CDR3 is TGTGCCAGCAGCCCAGATAGGGGGGGCCGGACGGATACGCAGTATTTT. Amino acids: CASSPDRGGRTDTQYF.

J is TRBJ2-5 and V is TRBV5-1; TRBD1 aligns across 7 bases. The V gene end was trimmed by 4 bases and the J gene end by 1 base; junction bases not matched to a gene: 4. The CDR3 spans 14 residues. Germline CDR1 is SGHRS and CDR2 is YFSETQ. As DNA, the CDR3 is TGCGCCAGCAGCCTGGGACAGACCCAAGAGACCCAGTACTTC. Translating gives CASSLGQTQETQYF.

This chain joins TRBV5-1 and TRBJ1-6; TRBD1 matches 7 bases. J lost 7 bases, V lost 4 bases, and 5 bases had no gene match. Germline values: CDR1 SGHRS, CDR2 YFSETQ. The CDR3 has 14 amino acids. The DNA of the CDR3 is TGCGCCAGCAGCCAAGGACAGGACAATTCACCCCTCCACTTT. Protein: CASSQGQDNSPLHF.

The chain recombines TRBV2 with TRBJ2-5; 16 positions match TRBD2. Trimming took 8 bases from V and 4 from J; bases not matched to a gene: 10. The CDR3 has 17 residues. Germline CDR1 reads SNHLY; CDR2 reads FYNNEI. The DNA of the CDR3 is TGTGCCAGCCGGATCGGGGGACTAGCGGGGGGGCGAGAGACCCAGTACTTC. Its translation: CASRIGGLAGGRETQYF.

This chain links TRBV6-5 with TRBJ2-2; possible D gene TRBD2, 6 bases. V shed 4 bases and J shed 2 bases, with 8 bases lying between them. Germline V gene data show CDR1 as MNHEY and CDR2 as SVGAGI. The CDR3 is 14 residues long. CDR3 loop: CASSSGGNTGELFF. CDR3 coding DNA: TGTGCCAGCAGTTCCGGGGGTAACACCGGGGAGCTGTTTTTT.

The chain recombines TRBV18 with TRBJ1-1, with D possibly matching TRBD1 (5 bases). V lost 3 bases and J 5 bases, leaving 16 bases between the germline ends. Germline CDR1 is KGHSH and CDR2 is LQKENI. The CDR3 sequence is 15 residues long. Here the CDR3 DNA reads TGTGCCAGCTCACCTCGGCGGGGGGTTGAGACTGAAGCTTTCTTT. Protein: CASSPRRGVETEAFF.

This rearrangement joins TRBV10-1 to TRBJ2-3; no reliable D call. This CDR3 is built from 13 residues. CDR1 is WNHNN, CDR2 SYGVQD, per germline (reference sequence). Trimming shortened V by 6 bases and J by 7 bases, and 14 bases separated the two germline ends. Here the CDR3 reads CASRPIKPHTQYF. Here the CDR3 DNA reads TGCGCCAGCAGACCTATCAAGCCCCATACGCAGTATTTT.

This chain joins TRBV5-1 and TRBJ2-1; possibly TRBD1 for D (5 bases). With 4 bases removed from V and 5 bases from J, the gap between germline ends came to 13 bases. The CDR3 totals 14 residues. The germline CDR1 and CDR2 sequences are SGHRS and YFSETQ. Here the CDR3 DNA reads TGCGCCAGCAGCGCCCAGGGCCCCCACAATGAGCAGTTCTTC. The encoded protein is CASSAQGPHNEQFF. Full variable domain (rest looked up from reference TRBV5-1 and TRBJ2-1): KAGVTQTPRYLIKTRGQQVTLSCSPISGHRSVSWYQQTPGQGLQFLFEYFSETQRNKGNFPGRFSGRQFSNSRSEMNVSTLELGDSALYLCASSAQGPHNEQFFGPGTRLTVL.

The chain is built from TRBV5-1 and TRBJ1-1, with a tentative D call TRBD1 (5 bases). The V end lost 4 bases, the J end lost 3 bases, and 16 bases lay between the germline ends. CDR1 is SGHRS and CDR2 is YFSETQ in the germline V gene. This CDR3 is 15 amino acids long. The CDR3 sequence: CASSPLAGPDTEAFF. CDR3 in DNA: TGCGCCAGCAGCCCACTCGCGGGGCCGGACACTGAAGCTTTCTTT.

V is TRBV5-1 and J is TRBJ2-5; TRBD2 is a possible D gene (5 bases). The CDR3 totals 16 residues. The V and J ends lost 4 bases and 0 bases respectively, with 16 bases between them. Germline V CDR1 and CDR2: SGHRS, YFSETQ. Here the CDR3 reads CASSPGREPYQETQYF. Written as DNA, the CDR3 is TGCGCCAGCAGCCCGGGCCGGGAACCGTACCAAGAGACCCAGTACTTC.

The rearrangement uses TRBV12-5 and TRBJ1-2; a possible D gene is TRBD1 (6 bases). The CDR3 totals 11 residues. V was cut by 6 bases and J by 8 bases, with 10 bases left in between. CDR1 is LGHNT and CDR2 is FRNRAP in the germline V gene. The CDR3 spells CASGRTAGYTF. CDR3 DNA sequence: TGTGCTAGTGGACGGACAGCCGGCTACACCTTC.